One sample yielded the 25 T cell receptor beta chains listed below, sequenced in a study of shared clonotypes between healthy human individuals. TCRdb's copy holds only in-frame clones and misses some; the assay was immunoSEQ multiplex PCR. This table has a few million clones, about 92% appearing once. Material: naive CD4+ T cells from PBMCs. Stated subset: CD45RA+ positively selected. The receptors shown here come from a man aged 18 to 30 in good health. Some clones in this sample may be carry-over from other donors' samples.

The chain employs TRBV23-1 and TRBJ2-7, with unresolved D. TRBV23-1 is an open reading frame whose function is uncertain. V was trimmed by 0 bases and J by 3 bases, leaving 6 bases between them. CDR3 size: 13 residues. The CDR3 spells CASSQSHNYEQYF. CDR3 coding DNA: TGCGCCAGCAGTCAATCGCACAACTACGAGCAGTACTTC.

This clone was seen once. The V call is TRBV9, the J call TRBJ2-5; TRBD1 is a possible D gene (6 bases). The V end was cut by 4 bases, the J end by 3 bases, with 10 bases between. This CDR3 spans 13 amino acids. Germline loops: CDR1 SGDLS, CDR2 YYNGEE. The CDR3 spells CASSRDMKETQYF. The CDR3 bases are TGTGCCAGCAGCCGGGACATGAAAGAGACCCAGTACTTC.

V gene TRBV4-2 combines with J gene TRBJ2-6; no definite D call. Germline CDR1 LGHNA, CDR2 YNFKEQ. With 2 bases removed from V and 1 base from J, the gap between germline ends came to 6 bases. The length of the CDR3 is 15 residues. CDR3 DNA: TGTGCCAGCAGCCAAACAGAGTCTGGGGCCAACGTCCTGACTTTC. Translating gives CASSQTESGANVLTF.

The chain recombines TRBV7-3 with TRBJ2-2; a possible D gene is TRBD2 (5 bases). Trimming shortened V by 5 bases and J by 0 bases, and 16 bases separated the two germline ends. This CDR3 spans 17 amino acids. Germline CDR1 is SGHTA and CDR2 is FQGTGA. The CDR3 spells CASSPAGGPTNTGELFF. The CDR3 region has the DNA TGTGCCAGCAGCCCCGCGGGCGGACCGACGAACACCGGGGAGCTGTTTTTT.

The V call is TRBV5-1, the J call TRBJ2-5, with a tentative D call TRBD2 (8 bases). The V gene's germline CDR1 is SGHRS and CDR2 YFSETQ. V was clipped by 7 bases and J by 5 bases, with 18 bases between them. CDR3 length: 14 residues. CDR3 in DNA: TGCGCCAGCGGCCCGGGACAGCGGGAGGAGACCCAGTACTTC. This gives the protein CASGPGQREETQYF.

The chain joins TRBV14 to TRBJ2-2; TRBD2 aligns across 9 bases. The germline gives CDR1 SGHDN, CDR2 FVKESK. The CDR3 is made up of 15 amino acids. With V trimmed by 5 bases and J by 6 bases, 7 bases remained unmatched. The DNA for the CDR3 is TGTGCCAGCAGCGGACGACTAGCGGTCGCCGGGGAGCTGTTTTTT. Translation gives CASSGRLAVAGELFF.

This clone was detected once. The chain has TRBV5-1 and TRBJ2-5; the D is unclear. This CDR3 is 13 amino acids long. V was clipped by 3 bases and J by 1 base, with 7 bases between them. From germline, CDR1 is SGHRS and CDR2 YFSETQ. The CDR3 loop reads CASSSPGQETQYF. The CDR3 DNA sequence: TGCGCCAGCAGCTCGCCTGGCCAAGAGACCCAGTACTTC.

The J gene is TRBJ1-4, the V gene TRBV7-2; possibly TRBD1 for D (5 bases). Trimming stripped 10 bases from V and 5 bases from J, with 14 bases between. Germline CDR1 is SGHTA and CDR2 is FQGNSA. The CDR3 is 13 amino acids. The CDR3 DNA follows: TGTGCCACCGCCGTGGGGGGAAATGAAAAACTGTTTTTT. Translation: CATAVGGNEKLFF.

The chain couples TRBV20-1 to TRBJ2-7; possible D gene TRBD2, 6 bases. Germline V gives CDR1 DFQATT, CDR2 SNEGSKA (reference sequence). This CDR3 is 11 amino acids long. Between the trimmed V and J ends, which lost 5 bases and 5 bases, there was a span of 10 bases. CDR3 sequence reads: CSAGGGHEQYF. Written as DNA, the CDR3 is TGCAGTGCTGGGGGAGGACACGAGCAGTACTTC.

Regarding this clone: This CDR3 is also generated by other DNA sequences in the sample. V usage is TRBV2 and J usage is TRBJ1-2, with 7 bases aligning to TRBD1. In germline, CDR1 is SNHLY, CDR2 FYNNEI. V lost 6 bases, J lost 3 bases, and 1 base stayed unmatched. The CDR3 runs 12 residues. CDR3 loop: CASSGQDYGYTF. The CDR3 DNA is TGTGCCAGCAGCGGACAGGACTATGGCTACACCTTC.

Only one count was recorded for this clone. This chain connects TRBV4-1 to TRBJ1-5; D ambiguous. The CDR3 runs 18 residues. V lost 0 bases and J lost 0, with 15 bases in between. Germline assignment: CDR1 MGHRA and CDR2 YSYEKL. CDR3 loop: CASSQDREALPSNQPQHF. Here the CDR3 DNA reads TGCGCCAGCAGCCAAGATCGCGAGGCTCTCCCTAGCAATCAGCCCCAGCATTTT.

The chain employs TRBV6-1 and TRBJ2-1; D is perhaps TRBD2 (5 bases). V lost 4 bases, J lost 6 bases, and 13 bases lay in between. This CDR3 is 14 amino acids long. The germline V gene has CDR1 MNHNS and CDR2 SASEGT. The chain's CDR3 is CASSVLARSNEQFF. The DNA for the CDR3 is TGTGCCAGCAGTGTCCTAGCTAGGTCCAATGAGCAGTTCTTC.

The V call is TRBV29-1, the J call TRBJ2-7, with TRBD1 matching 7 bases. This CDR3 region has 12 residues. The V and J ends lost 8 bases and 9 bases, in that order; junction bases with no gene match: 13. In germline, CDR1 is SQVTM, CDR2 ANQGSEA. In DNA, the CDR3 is TGCAGCATCTTGACAGGGACGCTGGGGCAGTACTTC. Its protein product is CSILTGTLGQYF.

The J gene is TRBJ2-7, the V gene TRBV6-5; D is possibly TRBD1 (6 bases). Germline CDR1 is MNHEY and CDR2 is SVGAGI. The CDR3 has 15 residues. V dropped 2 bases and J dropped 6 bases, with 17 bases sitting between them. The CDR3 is CASSYGSRGSFEQYF. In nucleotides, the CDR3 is TGTGCCAGCAGTTACGGGAGCAGGGGTTCATTCGAGCAGTACTTC.

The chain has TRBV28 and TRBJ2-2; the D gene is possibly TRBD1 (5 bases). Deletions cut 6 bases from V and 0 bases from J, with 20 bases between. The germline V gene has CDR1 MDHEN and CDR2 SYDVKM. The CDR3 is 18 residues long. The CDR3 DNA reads TGTGCCAGCAGCTCTATCTCGAGACAGCCCGCGAACACCGGGGAGCTGTTTTTT. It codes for CASSSISRQPANTGELFF.

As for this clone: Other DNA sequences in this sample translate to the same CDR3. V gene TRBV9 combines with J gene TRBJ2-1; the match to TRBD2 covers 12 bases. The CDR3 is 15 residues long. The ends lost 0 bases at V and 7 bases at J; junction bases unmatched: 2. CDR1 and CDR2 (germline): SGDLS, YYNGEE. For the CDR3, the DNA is TGTGCCAGCAGCGTAGGGGGACTAGCGGGTAATGAGCAGTTCTTC. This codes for CASSVGGLAGNEQFF. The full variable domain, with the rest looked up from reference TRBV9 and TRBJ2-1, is DSGVTQTPKHLITATGQRVTLRCSPRSGDLSVYWYQQSLDQGLQFLIQYYNGEERAKGNILERFSAQQFPDLHSELNLSSLELGDSALYFCASSVGGLAGNEQFFGPGTRLTVL.

The CDR3 bases are TGTGCCAGCTCACCAGGGTGGAATGCCTATGGCTACACCTTC. This sequence encodes CASSPGWNAYGYTF. The genes are TRBV18 and TRBJ1-2, with D unresolved. This CDR3 has 14 amino acids. Trimming shortened V by 2 bases and J by 4 bases, and 11 bases separated the two germline ends. Germline V lookup: CDR1 KGHSH, CDR2 LQKENI.

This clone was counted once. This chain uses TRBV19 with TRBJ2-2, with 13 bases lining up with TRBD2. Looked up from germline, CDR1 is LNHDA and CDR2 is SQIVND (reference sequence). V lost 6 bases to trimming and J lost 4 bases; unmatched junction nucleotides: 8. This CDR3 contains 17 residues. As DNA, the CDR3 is TGTGCCAGTAGCCGGACTAGCGGGAGATTTATCACCGGGGAGCTGTTTTTT. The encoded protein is CASSRTSGRFITGELFF.

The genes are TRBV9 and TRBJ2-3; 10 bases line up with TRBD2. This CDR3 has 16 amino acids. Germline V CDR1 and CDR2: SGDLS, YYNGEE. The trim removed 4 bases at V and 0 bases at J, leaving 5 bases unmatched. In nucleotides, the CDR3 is TGTGCCAGCAGCAGCGGACTAGCGGAGAGCACAGATACGCAGTATTTT. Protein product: CASSSGLAESTDTQYF.

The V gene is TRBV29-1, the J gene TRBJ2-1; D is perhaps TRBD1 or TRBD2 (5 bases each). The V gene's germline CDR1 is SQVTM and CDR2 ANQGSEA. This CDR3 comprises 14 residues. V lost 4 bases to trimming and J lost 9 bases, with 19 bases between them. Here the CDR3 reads CSVVPGTERGEQFF. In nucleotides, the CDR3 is TGCAGCGTTGTACCGGGGACCGAGAGGGGTGAGCAGTTCTTC.

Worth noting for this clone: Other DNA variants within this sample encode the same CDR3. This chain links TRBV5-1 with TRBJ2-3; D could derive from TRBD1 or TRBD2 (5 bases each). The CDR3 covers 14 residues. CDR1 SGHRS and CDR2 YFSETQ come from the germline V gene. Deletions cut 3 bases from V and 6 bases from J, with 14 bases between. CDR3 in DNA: TGCGCCAGCAGCTGGGGACCTGAGGGGGATACGCAGTATTTT. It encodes CASSWGPEGDTQYF.

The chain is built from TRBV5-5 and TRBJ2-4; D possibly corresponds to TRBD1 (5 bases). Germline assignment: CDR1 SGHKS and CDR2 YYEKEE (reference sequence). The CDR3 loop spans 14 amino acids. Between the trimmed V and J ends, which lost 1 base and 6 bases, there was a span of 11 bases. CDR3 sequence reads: CASSLIQGRNIQYF. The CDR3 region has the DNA TGTGCCAGCAGCTTGATCCAGGGCCGAAACATTCAGTACTTC.

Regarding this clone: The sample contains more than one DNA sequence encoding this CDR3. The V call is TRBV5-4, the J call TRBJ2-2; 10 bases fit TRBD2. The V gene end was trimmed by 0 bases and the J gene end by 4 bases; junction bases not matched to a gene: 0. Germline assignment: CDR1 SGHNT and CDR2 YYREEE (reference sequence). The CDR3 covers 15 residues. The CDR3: CASSLGLAGTGELFF. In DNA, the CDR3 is TGTGCCAGCAGCTTGGGACTAGCGGGCACCGGGGAGCTGTTTTTT.

The CDR3 sequence: CASSSIGVQETQYF. CDR3 in DNA: TGTGCCAGCAGCTCCATCGGGGTTCAAGAGACCCAGTACTTC. This chain uses TRBV5-6 with TRBJ2-5; possible D gene TRBD2, 5 bases. The V end lost 3 bases, the J end lost 2 bases, and 11 bases lay between the germline ends. Germline V gene data show CDR1 as SGHDT and CDR2 as YYEEEE. CDR3 size: 14 residues. Looking up the rest from reference TRBV5-6 and TRBJ2-5 gives the full variable domain: DAGVTQSPTHLIKTRGQQVTLRCSPKSGHDTVSWYQQALGQGPQFIFQYYEEEERQRGNFPDRFSGHQFPNYSSELNVNALLLGDSALYLCASSSIGVQETQYFGPGTRLLVL.

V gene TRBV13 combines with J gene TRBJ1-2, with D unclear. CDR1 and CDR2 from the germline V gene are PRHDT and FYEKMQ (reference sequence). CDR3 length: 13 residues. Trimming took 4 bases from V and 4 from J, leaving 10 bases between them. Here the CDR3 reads CASSSGLIYGYTF. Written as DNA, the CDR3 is TGTGCCAGCAGCTCCGGACTGATCTATGGCTACACCTTC.